This passage covers 15 T cell receptor beta chains from one sample sequenced in a study of T cells in Graves' hyperthyroidism and ophthalmopathy. What was amplified from RNA transcripts were TCR beta CDR3 regions. Carried out on the TCR CDR3, a first-round RT-PCR used the HTBI primer set. TCRdb ran MiXCR on the multiplex PCR reads and lists one entry per CDR3 protein. In the table there are 610,000 or so distinct CDR3 sequences, 40% to 55% of which are singletons. The sample comprised peripheral blood or thyroid tissue (not recorded which). The receptors stem from a woman aged 18-35 years with Graves' hyperthyroidism.

In its sample, this clonotype was seen many times. CDR3 bases: TGTGCCAGCAGCTTAATAGACAGGGTGAACACTGAAGCTTTCTTT. Residues: CASSLIDRVNTEAFF. The chain couples TRBV7-2 to TRBJ1-1; 7 bases agree with TRBD1. The V segment lost 2 bases and the J segment 0 bases; nucleotides outside the gene matches: 3. This CDR3 has 15 residues. From germline, CDR1 is SGHTA and CDR2 FQGNSA.

The V call is TRBV15, the J call TRBJ2-6; perhaps TRBD2 as D (6 bases). Germline loops: CDR1 LNHNV, CDR2 YYDKDF (reference sequence). The CDR3 has 15 amino acids. Between the trimmed V and J ends, which lost 7 bases and 5 bases, there was a span of 15 bases. The CDR3 DNA reads as TGTGCCACCACCGGAGCGGGCCCGCGGGCCAACGTCCTGACTTTC. As protein: CATTGAGPRANVLTF.

This clonotype was picked up many times. This chain joins TRBV4-3 and TRBJ2-2; 9 nucleotides line up with TRBD1. The germline gives CDR1 LGHNA, CDR2 YSLEER. Germline trimming cut 1 base from V and 5 bases from J; bases unmatched to any gene: 2. This CDR3 is built from 15 residues. As DNA, the CDR3 is TGCGCCAGCAGCCAAGGGACAGGGGTAACCGGGGAGCTGTTTTTT. It encodes CASSQGTGVTGELFF.

Points on this clonotype: A much more abundant neighbour one base away suggests this may be a read error. This chain joins TRBV10-3 and TRBJ1-3; D remains unclear. Trimming removed 2 bases from V and 0 bases from J, with 5 bases in between. Germline V gives CDR1 ENHRY, CDR2 SYGVKD. The CDR3 loop spans 14 amino acids. CDR3 DNA: TGTGCCATCAGTGAGCTACGCTCTGGAAACACCATATATTTT. Translating it yields CAISELRSGNTIYF.

This clonotype was recorded at least ten times. The chain employs TRBV14 and TRBJ2-7; 7 bases align to TRBD1. V was pared by 4 bases and J by 2 bases, with 11 bases of the junction left unmatched. The CDR3 totals 16 residues. From germline, CDR1 is SGHDN and CDR2 FVKESK. The CDR3 loop is CASSRREGRGTYEQYF. DNA for the CDR3: TGTGCCAGCAGCCGCCGTGAGGGCAGGGGGACCTACGAGCAGTACTTC. Variable domain in full (rest from reference TRBV14 and TRBJ2-7): EAGVTQFPSHSVIEKGQTVTLRCDPISGHDNLYWYRRVMGKEIKFLLHFVKESKQDESGMPNNRFLAERTGGTYSTLKVQPAELEDSGVYFCASSRREGRGTYEQYFGPGTRLTVT.

The chain joins TRBV30 to TRBJ1-5, with unresolved D. The CDR3 has 15 amino acids. The germline V and J ends were trimmed by 0 bases and 1 base, with 10 bases remaining between them. Germline V lookup: CDR1 GTSNPN, CDR2 SVGIG (reference sequence). The DNA for the CDR3 is TGTGCCTGGAGTGTGCTGGGATTGAGCAATCAGCCCCAGCATTTT. It translates to CAWSVLGLSNQPQHF.

The chain is built from TRBV7-8 and TRBJ1-4; 9 nucleotides align to TRBD1. The CDR3 covers 15 residues. The germline CDR1 and CDR2 sequences are SGHVS and FQNEAQ. V was clipped by 8 bases and J by 8 bases; unmatched bases: 12. The CDR3 coding sequence is TGTGCCAGCGGCGGGAGGGACAGGGTAAAAGAAAAACTGTTTTTT. Protein product: CASGGRDRVKEKLFF.

This clonotype appeared a few times. V usage is TRBV10-3 and J usage is TRBJ2-1; D remains unclear. Trimming removed 4 bases at V and 8 bases at J, with 9 bases between. Germline CDR1 ENHRY, CDR2 SYGVKD. The CDR3 spans 12 residues. This CDR3 is CAISVRGDEQFF. The CDR3 coding sequence is TGTGCCATCAGTGTTCGCGGAGATGAGCAGTTCTTC.

The rearrangement joins TRBV7-3 to TRBJ2-1; TRBD2 matches at 7 bases. V lost 5 bases and J lost 5; bases outside the gene matches: 6. This CDR3 comprises 14 residues. The V gene's germline CDR1 is SGHTA and CDR2 FQGTGA. Here the CDR3 reads CASSLPGTNNEQFF. CDR3 bases: TGTGCCAGCAGCCTCCCCGGGACTAACAATGAGCAGTTCTTC.

Many counts were recorded for this clonotype. The chain employs TRBV7-2 and TRBJ2-7; 7 bases align to TRBD2. V lost 3 bases, J lost 3 bases, and 8 bases stayed unmatched. This CDR3 is built from 15 residues. CDR1 and CDR2 from the germline V gene are SGHTA and FQGNSA. CDR3 DNA: TGTGCCAGCAGCTTGTTGGCGGGAGTAGGCTACGAGCAGTACTTC. Translated: CASSLLAGVGYEQYF.

This clonotype was counted ten times or more. CDR3 sequence (DNA): TGTGCCAGCAGTTCAGGGACGGATTCCTACGAGCAGTACTTC. Its protein product is CASSSGTDSYEQYF. The chain couples TRBV27 to TRBJ2-7; D may match TRBD1 or TRBD2 (5 bases each). Germline assignment: CDR1 MNHEY and CDR2 SMNVEV (reference sequence). V was trimmed by 4 bases and J by 1 base, leaving 11 bases between them. This CDR3 region has 14 residues.

This clonotype occurred many times. V gene TRBV9 combines with J gene TRBJ2-5; 8 bases align to TRBD2. The CDR3 is 16 residues long. Germline CDR1 is SGDLS and CDR2 is YYNGEE. V shed 0 bases, J shed 4 bases, and the junction held 8 bases outside the gene matches. CDR3 nucleotide sequence: TGTGCCAGCAGCGTAGCGGGCGGGAGGTTTGGAGAGACCCAGTACTTC. Its translation: CASSVAGGRFGETQYF.

This clonotype came up a few times. This rearrangement joins TRBV20-1 to TRBJ2-7, with D tentatively TRBD1 (6 bases). Trimming shortened V by 7 bases and J by 4 bases, and 14 bases separated the two germline ends. The germline V gene has CDR1 DFQATT and CDR2 SNEGSKA (reference sequence). CDR3 length: 12 residues. The CDR3 DNA is TGCAGTGTAGTTCGGGGACAATACGAGCAGTACTTC. Its translation is CSVVRGQYEQYF.

This clonotype was observed a few times. The chain is built from TRBV18 and TRBJ1-1; D remains ambiguous. The V end was cut by 3 bases, the J end by 0 bases, with 14 bases between. Looked up from germline, CDR1 is KGHSH and CDR2 is LQKENI. There are 16 residues in the CDR3. CDR3 sequence reads: CASSPTVWGMNTEAFF. The DNA of the CDR3 is TGTGCCAGCTCACCGACGGTGTGGGGAATGAACACTGAAGCTTTCTTT.

The chain links TRBV7-9 to TRBJ2-7; 7 positions match TRBD2. The V and J ends lost 1 base and 0 bases, in that order; junction bases with no gene match: 3. Per germline, CDR1 SEHNR and CDR2 FQNEAQ (reference sequence). This CDR3 region has 15 residues. The CDR3 bases are TGTGCCAGCAGCTTAGGGACTAGGGGCTCCTACGAGCAGTACTTC. Its protein is CASSLGTRGSYEQYF. The whole variable domain, remainder taken from reference TRBV7-9 and TRBJ2-7, is DTGVSQNPRHKITKRGQNVTFRCDPISEHNRLYWYRQTLGQGPEFLTYFQNEAQLEKSRLLSDRFSAERPKGSFSTLEIQRTEQGDSAMYLCASSLGTRGSYEQYFGPGTRLTVT.